Shown below are 24 T cell receptor delta chains from a single sample sequenced in a study of Vδ1+ human thymocytes. Study-level results: Thymic TRG and TRD repertoires appeared highly polyclonal, with Gaussian CDR3 length distributions.

Sequences come from RNA converted to cDNA by reverse transcription. CDR3 amplicons came from multiplex PCR with pooled V-gene forward and constant-region reverse primers. TCRdb processed the multiplex PCR reads again with the CATT caller. Of roughly 55,000 delta-chain clones listed, 15% to 20% are singletons. No cognate antigen is known for these TCRs. Sequenced input: Vdelta1+ gamma-delta thymocytes from the thymus. The subset was: FACS-sorted CD3+ TCRalphabeta- TCRVdelta1+ TCRVdelta2- thymocytes. The receptors originated from a boy in the first two years of life who had congenital heart surgery.

Only a few counts were recorded for this clone. The V gene is TRDV1, the J gene TRDJ1; D perhaps matches TRDD3 (6 bases). CDR3 length: 20 amino acids. Trimming took off 1 base at V and 0 bases at J, with 24 bases between the two ends. Germline lookup yields CDR1 TSWWSYY and CDR2 QGS. The CDR3 coding sequence is TGTGCTCTTGGGGAACGACTGACCCGGGGGACTGAGTCGTACACCGATAAACTCATCTTT. Amino acids: CALGERLTRGTESYTDKLIF.

V gene TRDV1 combines with J gene TRDJ1, with a possible D match to TRDD3 (5 bases). CDR3 length: 19 residues. Trimming shortened V by 0 bases and J by 0 bases, and 20 bases separated the two germline ends. Germline lookup yields CDR1 TSWWSYY and CDR2 QGS. The CDR3 sequence is CALGELHGALGPHTDKLIF. In DNA, the CDR3 is TGTGCTCTTGGGGAACTCCATGGGGCTCTGGGCCCACACACCGATAAACTCATCTTT.

Remarks on this clone: A much larger clone sits a single nucleotide away, making a read error possible. The rearrangement links TRDV2 to TRDJ1, with 12 bases lining up with TRDD3. With V trimmed by 0 bases and J by 3 bases, 16 bases remained unmatched. This CDR3 is built from 20 residues. CDR1 and CDR2 from the germline V gene are GEAIGNYY and EKD. CDR3 nucleotides: TGTGCCTGTGACACCGAGGGGGGCAGGCAGTACTGGGGGATACCCGATAAACTCATCTTT. Translating gives CACDTEGGRQYWGIPDKLIF.

The genes are TRDV1 and TRDJ1; no clear D. V lost 3 bases to trimming and J lost 5 bases, with 19 bases between them. CDR1 is TSWWSYY, CDR2 QGS, per germline. The CDR3 is 16 amino acids. DNA for the CDR3: TGTGCTCTTGGGGACCCATTTCGTCATGGGTCTGATAAACTCATCTTT. This gives the protein CALGDPFRHGSDKLIF.

The chain employs TRDV1 and TRDJ1, with D possibly being TRDD2 or TRDD3 (5 bases each). The CDR3 is 20 amino acids. The germline V gene has CDR1 TSWWSYY and CDR2 QGS. V was pared by 6 bases and J by 3 bases, with 32 bases between. The CDR3: CALGCRMVGLRGWGPDKLIF. CDR3 bases: TGTGCTCTTGGATGCCGAATGGTCGGCCTACGCGGTTGGGGCCCCGATAAACTCATCTTT.

This chain joins TRDV1 and TRDJ1; D may be TRDD2 or TRDD3 (8 bases each). Germline V CDR1 and CDR2: TSWWSYY, QGS. This CDR3 is 22 amino acids long. Deletions cut 4 bases from V and 3 bases from J, with 36 bases between. The CDR3 nucleotides read TGTGCTCTTGGGGGCTCCTTCCTAACTGACTGGGGGTACCGAACTGTTCCCGATAAACTCATCTTT. It translates to CALGGSFLTDWGYRTVPDKLIF.

This clone was observed a few times. The chain uses TRDV1 and TRDJ1; 10 nucleotides align to TRDD3. CDR3 length: 18 amino acids. V lost 5 bases, J lost 3 bases, and 15 bases stayed unmatched. Germline lookup yields CDR1 TSWWSYY and CDR2 QGS. The CDR3 DNA reads TGTGCTCTTGGGTGGCTTCCTGCTCTGGGGGATAGGCCCGATAAACTCATCTTT. Amino acids: CALGWLPALGDRPDKLIF.

This clone was seen only a few times. The chain has TRDV1 and TRDJ1, with 13 bases fitting TRDD3. The J segment lost 6 bases and the V segment lost 6 bases, leaving 7 bases of the junction unmatched. CDR1 is TSWWSYY, CDR2 QGS, per germline. This CDR3 contains 15 residues. CDR3 sequence (DNA): TGTGCTCTTGGCAACAACTGGGGGATACGAAATAAACTCATCTTT. Its protein is CALGNNWGIRNKLIF.

The chain joins TRDV2 to TRDJ1; D is ambiguous. V lost 4 bases, J lost 2 bases, and 13 bases lay in between. The CDR3 is 14 residues long. Germline CDR1 is GEAIGNYY and CDR2 is EKD. The CDR3 nucleotides read TGTGCCTGTGAAATTCGGGGCATGACCGATAAACTCATCTTT. Translated, it gives CACEIRGMTDKLIF.

The rearrangement joins TRDV1 to TRDJ1; D possibly corresponds to TRDD2 (6 bases). Trimming removed 5 bases at V and 0 bases at J, with 28 bases between. Germline CDR1 and CDR2: TSWWSYY and QGS. This CDR3 spans 20 amino acids. CDR3 sequence reads: CALGPTRPLPHYKYTDKLIF. The CDR3 nucleotides read TGTGCTCTTGGGCCAACACGCCCACTTCCTCACTATAAATACACCGATAAACTCATCTTT.

This clone occurred a few times. The chain carries TRDV1 and TRDJ1; the match to TRDD3 covers 8 bases. CDR3 length equals 17 residues. From germline, CDR1 is TSWWSYY and CDR2 QGS. The V and J ends lost 0 bases and 1 base, in that order; junction bases with no gene match: 7. CDR3: CALGELVWGMFTDKLIF. The CDR3 DNA sequence: TGTGCTCTTGGGGAACTCGTGTGGGGGATGTTCACCGATAAACTCATCTTT.

The V gene is TRDV1, the J gene TRDJ1; 7 bases map to TRDD3. The CDR3 sequence is 15 residues long. Germline loops: CDR1 TSWWSYY, CDR2 QGS. Trimming cost V 2 bases and J 4 bases; bases outside gene matches: 7. Here the CDR3 DNA reads TGTGCTCTTGGGGAAGGGATGGGGGACGGCGATAAACTCATCTTT. Its protein is CALGEGMGDGDKLIF.

In its sample, this clone was seen a few times. The genes are TRDV1 and TRDJ1; 8 positions agree with TRDD3. Germline CDR1 and CDR2: TSWWSYY and QGS. With V trimmed by 0 bases and J by 0 bases, 24 bases remained unmatched. The CDR3 sequence is 23 residues long. The CDR3 loop reads CALGELDLPLQHTGGYYTDKLIF. For the CDR3, the DNA is TGTGCTCTTGGGGAACTTGACCTTCCACTACAACACACTGGGGGGTACTACACCGATAAACTCATCTTT.

In its sample, this clone was seen a few times. This rearrangement joins TRDV1 to TRDJ1; D call uncertain. The V end was cut by 1 base, the J end by 7 bases, with 16 bases between. The CDR3 covers 15 residues. CDR1 and CDR2 from the germline V gene are TSWWSYY and QGS. Here the CDR3 reads CALGEPLEFRLKLIF. The CDR3 DNA reads as TGTGCTCTTGGGGAACCTCTAGAGTTTCGCCTTAAACTCATCTTT.

This clone was seen only a few times. The rearrangement links TRDV1 to TRDJ2; 9 nucleotides agree with TRDD3. J gave up 8 bases and V 0 bases, and 13 bases lay outside the gene matches. Germline loops: CDR1 TSWWSYY, CDR2 QGS. The length of the CDR3 is 18 residues. CDR3 loop: CALGELVSRGYATAQLFF. CDR3 coding DNA: TGTGCTCTTGGGGAACTTGTCTCTCGGGGATACGCGACGGCACAACTCTTCTTT.

The chain carries TRDV1 and TRDJ1; 7 nucleotides line up with TRDD3. Trimming took 0 bases from V and 0 from J; bases not matched to a gene: 13. Germline V gene data show CDR1 as TSWWSYY and CDR2 as QGS. This CDR3 comprises 19 residues. The CDR3 protein is CALGELVGSGGLYTDKLIF. CDR3 in DNA: TGTGCTCTTGGGGAACTAGTGGGTTCTGGGGGCTTGTACACCGATAAACTCATCTTT.

This clone was seen a few times. Other nucleotide sequences in the sample specify the same CDR3. The rearrangement joins TRDV1 to TRDJ1; D uncertain. Trimming took off 4 bases at V and 2 bases at J, with 8 bases between the two ends. The CDR3 has 13 residues. CDR1 is TSWWSYY, CDR2 QGS, per germline. The CDR3 protein is CALGARRTDKLIF. The CDR3 nucleotides read TGTGCTCTTGGGGCAAGGAGGACCGATAAACTCATCTTT.

The chain recombines TRDV1 with TRDJ1; 7 nucleotides align to TRDD2. V trimming: 4 bases; J trimming: 0 bases; junction bases outside the gene matches: 14. Germline-derived CDR1 and CDR2 are TSWWSYY and QGS. This CDR3 contains 18 residues. The CDR3 reads CALGVDPSCPTYTDKLIF. DNA of the CDR3: TGTGCTCTTGGGGTCGATCCTTCCTGCCCTACCTACACCGATAAACTCATCTTT.

This clone was picked up a small number of times. The rearrangement joins TRDV1 to TRDJ1; TRDD3 matches 8 bases. Germline trimming cut 3 bases from V and 0 bases from J; bases unmatched to any gene: 27. The germline V gene has CDR1 TSWWSYY and CDR2 QGS. This CDR3 has 23 residues. The CDR3 is CALGDSISRSPSGGPRYTDKLIF. CDR3 bases: TGTGCTCTTGGGGATAGTATTAGTAGGTCCCCCTCTGGGGGACCGAGGTACACCGATAAACTCATCTTT.

This clone was seen a handful of times. This sequence joins TRDV1 and TRDJ1; D gene ambiguous. Trimming removed 9 bases at V and 2 bases at J, with 10 bases between. CDR3 size: 12 residues. From germline, CDR1 is TSWWSYY and CDR2 QGS. CDR3 nucleotides: TGTGCTCTGATCACCTCAACCGATAAACTCATCTTT. Encoded protein: CALITSTDKLIF.

The chain employs TRDV1 and TRDJ1; 13 bases are a match to TRDD3. V lost 3 bases to trimming and J lost 8 bases; unmatched junction nucleotides: 6. This CDR3 is 15 amino acids long. The V gene's germline CDR1 is TSWWSYY and CDR2 QGS. The CDR3 is CALGEGTGGYEKLIF. CDR3 coding DNA: TGTGCTCTTGGGGAGGGTACTGGGGGATACGAAAAACTCATCTTT.

The chain uses TRDV1 and TRDJ1; 7 bases match TRDD3. Trimming at V came to 4 bases and at J to 5 bases, leaving 22 bases not matched to a gene. Germline V gene lookup returns CDR1 TSWWSYY and CDR2 QGS. The CDR3 spans 19 residues. This CDR3 is CALGAPLRGRGYRMDKLIF. CDR3 DNA: TGTGCTCTTGGGGCTCCCCTACGTGGTAGGGGATATCGGATGGATAAACTCATCTTT.

The V and J genes are TRDV1 and TRDJ1, with D tentatively TRDD3 (8 bases). The CDR3 is 21 residues long. V was clipped by 1 base and J by 2 bases, with 29 bases between them. Germline-derived CDR1 and CDR2 are TSWWSYY and QGS. Here the CDR3 reads CALGERKAFLYLLGVTDKLIF. Here the CDR3 DNA reads TGTGCTCTTGGGGAACGAAAGGCCTTCCTGTACCTACTGGGGGTTACCGATAAACTCATCTTT.

This clone was seen a handful of times. The chain combines TRDV1 with TRDJ1, with D possibly matching TRDD3 (7 bases). Germline V gives CDR1 TSWWSYY, CDR2 QGS. Between the trimmed V and J ends, which lost 5 bases and 3 bases, there was a span of 34 bases. This CDR3 has 21 amino acids. In DNA form, the CDR3 reads TGTGCTCTTGGGCCACAGGGCCTTCCCTTTTTCGGACTGGGGTGTCCCGATAAACTCATCTTT. It translates to CALGPQGLPFFGLGCPDKLIF.